This T cell receptor beta chain came from a study of CD8+CD57+ T cells in acquired aplastic anemia. Germline V gene data show CDR1 as SNHLY and CDR2 as FYNNEI. Trimming pared 7 bases from V and 6 bases from J, leaving 13 bases between. The length of the CDR3 is 14 residues. This clonotype was detected many times. Its antigen is currently unknown. Flow cytometry had shown expanded CD8+CD57+ cells in the patients chosen for sequencing. The use of genomic DNA as template underpinned the TCR beta VDJ and CDR3 profiling. MiXCR was run by TCRdb on the reads, yielding one entry per CDR3 protein. The sample shows over 150,000 distinct CDR3 sequences, about half of them seen only once. Overall study findings and caveats: Twenty-nine shared CD8+ CDR3s appeared highly expressed within patients' immunodominant clones.

The V gene is TRBV2, the J gene TRBJ1-6; D might be TRBD1 (5 bases). The TCR originated in a human donor with aplastic anemia. The material sequenced was sorted CD4+, CD8+, or CD8+CD57+ T cells (not recorded which) from PBMCs. This CDR3 reads CASTLQGSNSPLHF. The DNA of the CDR3 is TGTGCCAGCACCCTCCAGGGAAGTAATTCACCCCTCCACTTT.